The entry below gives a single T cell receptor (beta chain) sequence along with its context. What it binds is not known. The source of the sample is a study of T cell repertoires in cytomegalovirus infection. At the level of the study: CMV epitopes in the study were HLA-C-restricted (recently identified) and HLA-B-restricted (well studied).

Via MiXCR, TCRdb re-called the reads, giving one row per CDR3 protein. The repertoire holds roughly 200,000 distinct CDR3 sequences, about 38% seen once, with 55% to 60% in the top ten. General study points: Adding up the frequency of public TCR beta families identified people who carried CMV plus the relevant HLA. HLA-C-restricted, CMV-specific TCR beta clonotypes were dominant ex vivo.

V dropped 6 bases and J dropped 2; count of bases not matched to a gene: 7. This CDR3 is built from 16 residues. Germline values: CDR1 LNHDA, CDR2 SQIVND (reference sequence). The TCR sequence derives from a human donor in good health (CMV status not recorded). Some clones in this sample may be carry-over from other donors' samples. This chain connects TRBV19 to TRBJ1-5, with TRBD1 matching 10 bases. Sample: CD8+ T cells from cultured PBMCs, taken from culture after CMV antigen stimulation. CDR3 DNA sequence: TGTGCCAGTAGCCGGGACAGGGGATCGGGCAATCAGCCCCAGCATTTT. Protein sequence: CASSRDRGSGNQPQHF.